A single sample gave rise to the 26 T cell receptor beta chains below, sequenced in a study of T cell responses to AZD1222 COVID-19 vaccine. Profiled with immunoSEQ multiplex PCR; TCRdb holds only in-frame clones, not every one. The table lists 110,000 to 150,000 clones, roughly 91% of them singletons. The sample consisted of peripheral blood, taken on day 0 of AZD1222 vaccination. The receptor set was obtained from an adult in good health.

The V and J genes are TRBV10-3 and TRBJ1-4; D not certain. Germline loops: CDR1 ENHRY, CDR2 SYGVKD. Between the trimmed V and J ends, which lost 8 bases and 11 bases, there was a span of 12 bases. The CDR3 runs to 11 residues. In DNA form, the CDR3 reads TGTGCCATCGGGGTGGGTGCTAAACTGTTTTTT. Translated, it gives CAIGVGAKLFF.

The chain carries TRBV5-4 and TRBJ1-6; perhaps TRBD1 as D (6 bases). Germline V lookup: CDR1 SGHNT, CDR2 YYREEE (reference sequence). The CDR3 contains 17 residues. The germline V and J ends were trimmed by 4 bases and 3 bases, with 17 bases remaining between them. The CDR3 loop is CASSPGQTYSYNSPLHF. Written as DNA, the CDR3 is TGTGCCAGCAGCCCGGGACAAACGTACAGCTATAATTCACCCCTCCACTTT.

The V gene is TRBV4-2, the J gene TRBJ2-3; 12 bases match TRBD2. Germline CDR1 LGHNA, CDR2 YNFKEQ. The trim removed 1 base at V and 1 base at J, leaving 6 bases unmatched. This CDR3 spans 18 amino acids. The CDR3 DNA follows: TGTGCCAGCAGCCAAGGTGCGACTAGCGGGGGAGGCACAGATACGCAGTATTTT. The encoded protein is CASSQGATSGGGTDTQYF.

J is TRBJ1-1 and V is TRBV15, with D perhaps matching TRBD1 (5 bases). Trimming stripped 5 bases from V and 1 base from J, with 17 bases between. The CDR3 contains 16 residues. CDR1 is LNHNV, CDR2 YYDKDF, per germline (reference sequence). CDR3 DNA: TGTGCCACCAGCGAGGGGCCGAGAGAACCGAACACTGAAGCTTTCTTT. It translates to CATSEGPREPNTEAFF.

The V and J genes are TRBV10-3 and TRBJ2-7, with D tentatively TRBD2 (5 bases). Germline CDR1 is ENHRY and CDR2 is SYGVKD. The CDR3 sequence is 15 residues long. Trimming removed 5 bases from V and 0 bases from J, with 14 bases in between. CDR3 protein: CAISTPRGSSYEQYF. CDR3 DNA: TGTGCCATCAGTACGCCCCGGGGAAGCTCCTACGAGCAGTACTTC.

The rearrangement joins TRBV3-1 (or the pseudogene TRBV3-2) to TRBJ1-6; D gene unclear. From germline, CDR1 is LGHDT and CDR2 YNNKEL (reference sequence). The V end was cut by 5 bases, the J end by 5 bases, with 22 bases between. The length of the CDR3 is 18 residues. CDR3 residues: CASSNNLPFIHHNSPLHF. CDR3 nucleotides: TGTGCCAGCAGCAACAATCTTCCTTTCATACATCATAATTCACCCCTCCACTTT.

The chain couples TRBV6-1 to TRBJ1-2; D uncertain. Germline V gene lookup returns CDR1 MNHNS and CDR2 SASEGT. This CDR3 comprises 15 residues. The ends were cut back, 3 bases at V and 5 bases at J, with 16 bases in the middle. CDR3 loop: CASSDSIRTRYGYTF. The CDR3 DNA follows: TGTGCCAGCAGTGATTCCATCAGGACGAGGTATGGCTACACCTTC.

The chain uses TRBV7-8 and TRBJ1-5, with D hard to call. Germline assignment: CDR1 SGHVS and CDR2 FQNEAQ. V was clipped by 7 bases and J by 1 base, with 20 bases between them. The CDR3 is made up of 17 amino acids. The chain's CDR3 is CASTSMTGRGSNQPQHF. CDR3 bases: TGTGCCAGCACCTCGATGACGGGGAGAGGGAGCAATCAGCCCCAGCATTTT.

CDR3 sequence: CASSLRLERPQHF. The CDR3 DNA sequence: TGTGCCAGCAGCCTTAGATTGGAGCGGCCCCAGCATTTT. The rearrangement joins TRBV11-2 to TRBJ1-5; D uncertain. The ends were cut back, 5 bases at V and 9 bases at J, with 14 bases in the middle. CDR3 length: 13 amino acids. Germline-derived CDR1 and CDR2 are SGHAT and FQNNGV. Full variable domain (missing parts from reference TRBV11-2 and TRBJ1-5): EAGVAQSPRYKIIEKRQSVAFWCNPISGHATLYWYQQILGQGPKLLIQFQNNGVVDDSQLPKDRFSAERLKGVDSTLKIQPAKLEDSAVYLCASSLRLERPQHFGDGTRLSIL.

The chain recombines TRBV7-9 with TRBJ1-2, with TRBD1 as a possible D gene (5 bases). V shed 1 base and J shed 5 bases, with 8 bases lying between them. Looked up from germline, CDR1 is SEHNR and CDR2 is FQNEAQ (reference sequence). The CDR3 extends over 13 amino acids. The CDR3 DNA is TGTGCCAGCAGCTTAGTTGGGGGTTATGGCTACACCTTC. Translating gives CASSLVGGYGYTF.

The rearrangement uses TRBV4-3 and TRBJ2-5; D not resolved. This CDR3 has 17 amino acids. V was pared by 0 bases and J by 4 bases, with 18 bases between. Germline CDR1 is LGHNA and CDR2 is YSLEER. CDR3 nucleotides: TGCGCCAGCAGCCAAGAGGAAGCTGCGACTGGGCGAGAGACCCAGTACTTC. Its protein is CASSQEEAATGRETQYF.

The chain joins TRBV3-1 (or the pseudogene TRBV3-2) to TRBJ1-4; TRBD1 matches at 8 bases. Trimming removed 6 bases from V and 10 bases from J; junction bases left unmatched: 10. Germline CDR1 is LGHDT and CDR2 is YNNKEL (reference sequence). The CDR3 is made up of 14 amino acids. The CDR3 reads CASRPSPGGGKLFF. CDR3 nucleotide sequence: TGTGCCAGCAGGCCATCACCAGGGGGCGGAAAACTGTTTTTT.

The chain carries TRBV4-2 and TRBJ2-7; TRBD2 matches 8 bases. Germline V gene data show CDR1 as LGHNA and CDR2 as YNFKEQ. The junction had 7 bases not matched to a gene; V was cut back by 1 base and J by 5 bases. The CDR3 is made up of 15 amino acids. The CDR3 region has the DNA TGTGCCAGCAGCCAAGCCCGGGGGGGCGTCCACGAGCAGTACTTC. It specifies CASSQARGGVHEQYF.

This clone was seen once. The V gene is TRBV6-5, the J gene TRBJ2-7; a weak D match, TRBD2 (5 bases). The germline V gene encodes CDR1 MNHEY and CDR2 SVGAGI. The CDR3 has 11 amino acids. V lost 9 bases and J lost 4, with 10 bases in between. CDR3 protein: CASTDSYEQYF. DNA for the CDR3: TGTGCCAGTACGGACTCATACGAGCAGTACTTC.

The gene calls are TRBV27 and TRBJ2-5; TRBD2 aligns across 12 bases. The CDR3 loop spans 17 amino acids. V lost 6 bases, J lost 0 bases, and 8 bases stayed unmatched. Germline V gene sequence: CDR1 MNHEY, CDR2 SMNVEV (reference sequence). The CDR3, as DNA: TGTGCCAGCAGCCGACTAGCGGGGGCTGGGTACCAAGAGACCCAGTACTTC. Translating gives CASSRLAGAGYQETQYF.

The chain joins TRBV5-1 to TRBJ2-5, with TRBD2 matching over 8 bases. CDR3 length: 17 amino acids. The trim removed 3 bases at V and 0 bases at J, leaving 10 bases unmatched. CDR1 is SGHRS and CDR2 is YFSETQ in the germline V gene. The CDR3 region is CASSSPTGGTYQETQYF. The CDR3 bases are TGCGCCAGCAGCTCGCCGACGGGGGGGACGTACCAAGAGACCCAGTACTTC.

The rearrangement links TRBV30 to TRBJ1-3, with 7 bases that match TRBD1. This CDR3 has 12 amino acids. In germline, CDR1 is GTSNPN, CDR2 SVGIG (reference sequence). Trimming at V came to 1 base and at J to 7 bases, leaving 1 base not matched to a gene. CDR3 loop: CAWSAQGNTIYF. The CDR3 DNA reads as TGTGCCTGGAGTGCACAGGGGAACACCATATATTTT.

Here the CDR3 DNA reads TGTGCCAGTAGTAATCGCCTTAACACAGATACGCAGTATTTT. Protein: CASSNRLNTDTQYF. The chain has TRBV19 and TRBJ2-3; no firm D call. Trimming took 4 bases from V and 2 from J, leaving 10 bases between them. The CDR3 is made up of 14 amino acids. Germline V CDR1 and CDR2: LNHDA, SQIVND (reference sequence). The full variable domain, rest sourced from reference TRBV19 and TRBJ2-3, is DGGITQSPKYLFRKEGQNVTLSCEQNLNHDAMYWYRQDPGQGLRLIYYSQIVNDFQKGDIAEGYSVSREKKESFPLTVTSAQKNPTAFYLCASSNRLNTDTQYFGPGTRLTVL.

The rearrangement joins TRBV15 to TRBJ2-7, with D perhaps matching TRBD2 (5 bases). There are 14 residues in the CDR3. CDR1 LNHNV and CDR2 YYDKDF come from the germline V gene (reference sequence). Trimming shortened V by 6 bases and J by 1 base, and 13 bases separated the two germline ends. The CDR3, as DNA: TGTGCCACCAGTGAGCTGGGAGAATCCTACGAGCAGTACTTC. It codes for CATSELGESYEQYF.

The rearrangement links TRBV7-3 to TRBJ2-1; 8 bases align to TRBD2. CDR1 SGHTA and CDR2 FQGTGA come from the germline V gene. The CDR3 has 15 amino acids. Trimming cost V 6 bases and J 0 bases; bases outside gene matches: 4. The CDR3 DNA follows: TGTGCCAGCAGGAGCGGGGGCAGCTCCTACAATGAGCAGTTCTTC. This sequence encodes CASRSGGSSYNEQFF.

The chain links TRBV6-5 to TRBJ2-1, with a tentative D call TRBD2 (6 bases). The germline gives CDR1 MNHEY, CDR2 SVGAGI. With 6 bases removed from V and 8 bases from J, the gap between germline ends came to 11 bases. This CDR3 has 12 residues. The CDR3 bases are TGTGCCAGCAGCGCACGCGGGGATGAGCAGTTCTTC. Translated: CASSARGDEQFF.

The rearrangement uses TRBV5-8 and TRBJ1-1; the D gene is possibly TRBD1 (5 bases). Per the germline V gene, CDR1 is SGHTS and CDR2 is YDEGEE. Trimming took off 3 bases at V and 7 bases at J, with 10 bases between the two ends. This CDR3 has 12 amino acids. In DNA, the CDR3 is TGTGCCAGCAGCTATCGGGGCAATGAAGCTTTCTTT. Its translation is CASSYRGNEAFF.

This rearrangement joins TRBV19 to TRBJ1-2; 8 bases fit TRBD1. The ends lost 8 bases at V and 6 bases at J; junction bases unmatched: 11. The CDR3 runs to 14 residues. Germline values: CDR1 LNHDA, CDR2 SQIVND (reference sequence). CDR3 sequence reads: CASSYGQGWNGYTF. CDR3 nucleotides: TGTGCCAGTTCCTACGGACAGGGCTGGAATGGCTACACCTTC.

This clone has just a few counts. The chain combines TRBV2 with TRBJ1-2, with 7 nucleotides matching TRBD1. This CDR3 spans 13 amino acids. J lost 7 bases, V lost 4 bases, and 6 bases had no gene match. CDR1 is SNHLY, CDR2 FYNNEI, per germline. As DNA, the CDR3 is TGTGCCAGCAGTGGACAGGGACCGTTTGGCTACACCTTC. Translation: CASSGQGPFGYTF.

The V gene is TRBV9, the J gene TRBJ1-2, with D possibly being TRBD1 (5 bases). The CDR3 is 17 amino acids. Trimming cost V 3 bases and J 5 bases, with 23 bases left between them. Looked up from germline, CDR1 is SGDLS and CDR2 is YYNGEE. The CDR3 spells CASSAAPGTKSNYGYTF. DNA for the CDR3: TGTGCCAGCAGCGCGGCACCCGGGACGAAGTCAAATTATGGCTACACCTTC.

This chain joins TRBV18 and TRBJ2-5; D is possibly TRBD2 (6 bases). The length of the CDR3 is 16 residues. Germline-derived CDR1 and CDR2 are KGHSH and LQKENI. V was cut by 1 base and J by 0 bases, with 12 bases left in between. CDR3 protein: CASSPLGRGHQETQYF. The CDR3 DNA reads TGTGCCAGCTCACCACTCGGGCGGGGACACCAAGAGACCCAGTACTTC.